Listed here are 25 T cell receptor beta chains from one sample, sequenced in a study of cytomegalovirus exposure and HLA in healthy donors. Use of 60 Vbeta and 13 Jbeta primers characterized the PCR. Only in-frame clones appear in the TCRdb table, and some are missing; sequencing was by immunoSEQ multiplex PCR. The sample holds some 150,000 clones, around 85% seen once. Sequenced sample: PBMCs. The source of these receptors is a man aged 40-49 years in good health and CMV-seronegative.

In DNA, the CDR3 is TGTGCCAGCAGCTTGCAGGGCTTGGCTGAAGCTTTCTTT. It translates to CASSLQGLAEAFF. The V and J genes are TRBV7-3 and TRBJ1-1, with D perhaps TRBD1 (5 bases). The CDR3 loop spans 13 amino acids. The germline V and J ends were trimmed by 3 bases and 6 bases, with 11 bases remaining between them. CDR1 SGHTA and CDR2 FQGTGA come from the germline V gene. Combining the CDR3 with reference TRBV7-3 and TRBJ1-1 gives the whole variable domain GAGVSQTPSNKVTEKGKYVELRCDPISGHTALYWYRQSLGQGPEFLIYFQGTGAADDSGLPNDRFFAVRPEGSVSTLKIQRTERGDSAVYLCASSLQGLAEAFFGQGTRLTVV.

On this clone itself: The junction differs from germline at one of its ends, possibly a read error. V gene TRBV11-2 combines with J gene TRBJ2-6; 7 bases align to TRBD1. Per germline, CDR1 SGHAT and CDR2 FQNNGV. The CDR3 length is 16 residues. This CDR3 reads CASGLSGGSGANVLTF. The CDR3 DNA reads TGTGCCAGCGGCTTATCAGGGGGCTCTGGGGCCAACGTCCTGACTTTC.

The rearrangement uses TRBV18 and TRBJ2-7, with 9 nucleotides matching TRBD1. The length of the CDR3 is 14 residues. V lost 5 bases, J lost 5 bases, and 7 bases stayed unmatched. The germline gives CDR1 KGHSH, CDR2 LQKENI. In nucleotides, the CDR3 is TGTGCCAGCTCATCGGACAGGGGAACTAACGAGCAGTACTTC. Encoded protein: CASSSDRGTNEQYF. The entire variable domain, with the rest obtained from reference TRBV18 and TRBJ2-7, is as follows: NAGVMQNPRHLVRRRGQEARLRCSPMKGHSHVYWYRQLPEEGLKFMVYLQKENIIDESGMPKERFSAEFPKEGPSILRIQQVVRGDSAAYFCASSSDRGTNEQYFGPGTRLTVT.

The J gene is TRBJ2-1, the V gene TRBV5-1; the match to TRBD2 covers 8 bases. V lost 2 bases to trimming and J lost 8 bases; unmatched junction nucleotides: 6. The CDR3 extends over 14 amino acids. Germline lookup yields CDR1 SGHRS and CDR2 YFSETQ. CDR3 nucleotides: TGCGCCAGCAGCTTCGGGGGGGCCGTCCATGAGCAGTTCTTC. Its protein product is CASSFGGAVHEQFF.

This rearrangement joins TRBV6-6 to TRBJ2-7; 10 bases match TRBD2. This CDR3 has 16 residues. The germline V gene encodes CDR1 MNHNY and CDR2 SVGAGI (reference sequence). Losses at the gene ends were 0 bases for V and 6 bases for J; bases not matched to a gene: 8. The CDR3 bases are TGTGCCAGCAGTTACTCCCCCCAGCGGGGGGGCATCGAGCAGTACTTC. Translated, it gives CASSYSPQRGGIEQYF.

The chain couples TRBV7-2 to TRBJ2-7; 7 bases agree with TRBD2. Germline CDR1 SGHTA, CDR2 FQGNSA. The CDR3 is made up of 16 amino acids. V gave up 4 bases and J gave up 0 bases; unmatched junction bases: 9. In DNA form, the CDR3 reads TGTGCCAGCAGCTCGAGTCGGGACTACGGCTCCTACGAGCAGTACTTC. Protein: CASSSSRDYGSYEQYF.

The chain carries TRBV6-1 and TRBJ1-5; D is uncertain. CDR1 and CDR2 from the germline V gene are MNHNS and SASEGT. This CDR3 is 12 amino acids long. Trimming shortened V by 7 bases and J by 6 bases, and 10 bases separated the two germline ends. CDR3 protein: CASNSGSQPQHF. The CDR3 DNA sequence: TGTGCCAGCAACAGCGGTAGTCAGCCCCAGCATTTT.

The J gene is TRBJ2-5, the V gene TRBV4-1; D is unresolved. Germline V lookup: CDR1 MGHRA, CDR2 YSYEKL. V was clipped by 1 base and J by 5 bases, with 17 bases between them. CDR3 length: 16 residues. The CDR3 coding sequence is TGCGCCAGCAGCCAAGGCGGCTTTGTCCTCGGGGAGACCCAGTACTTC. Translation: CASSQGGFVLGETQYF.

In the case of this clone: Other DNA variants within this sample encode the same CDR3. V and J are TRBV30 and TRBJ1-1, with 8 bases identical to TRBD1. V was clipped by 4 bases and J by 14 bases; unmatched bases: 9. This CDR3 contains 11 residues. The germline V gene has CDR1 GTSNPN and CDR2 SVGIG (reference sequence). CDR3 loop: CAWTTGAGAFF. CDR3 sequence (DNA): TGTGCCTGGACGACAGGGGCTGGTGCCTTCTTT.

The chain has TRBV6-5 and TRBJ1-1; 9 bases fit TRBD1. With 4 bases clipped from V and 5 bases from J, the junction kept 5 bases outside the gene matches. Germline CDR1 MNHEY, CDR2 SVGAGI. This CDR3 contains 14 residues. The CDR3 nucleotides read TGTGCCAGCAGTTCCCTGACAGGGGGAACTGAAGCTTTCTTT. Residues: CASSSLTGGTEAFF.

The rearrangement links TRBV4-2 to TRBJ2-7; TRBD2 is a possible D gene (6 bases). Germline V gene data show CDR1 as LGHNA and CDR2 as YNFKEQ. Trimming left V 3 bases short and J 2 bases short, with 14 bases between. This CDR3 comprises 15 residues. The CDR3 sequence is CASSQYPGATYEQYF. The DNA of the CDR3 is TGTGCCAGCAGCCAGTATCCGGGAGCCACCTACGAGCAGTACTTC.

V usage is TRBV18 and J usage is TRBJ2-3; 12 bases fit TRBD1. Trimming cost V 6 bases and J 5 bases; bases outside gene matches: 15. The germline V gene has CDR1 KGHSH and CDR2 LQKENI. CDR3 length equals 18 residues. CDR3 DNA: TGTGCCAGCTCCCCATCCCATACAGGGACAGGGGGCAGAGATACGCAGTATTTT. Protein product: CASSPSHTGTGGRDTQYF.

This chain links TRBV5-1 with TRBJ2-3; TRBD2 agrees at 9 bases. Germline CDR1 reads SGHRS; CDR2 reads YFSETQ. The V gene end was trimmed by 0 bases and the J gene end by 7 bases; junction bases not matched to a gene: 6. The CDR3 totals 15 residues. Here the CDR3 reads CASSLEGGGANTQYF. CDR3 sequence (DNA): TGCGCCAGCAGCTTGGAGGGCGGGGGGGCTAATACGCAGTATTTT. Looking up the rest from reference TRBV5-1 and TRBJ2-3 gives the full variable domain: KAGVTQTPRYLIKTRGQQVTLSCSPISGHRSVSWYQQTPGQGLQFLFEYFSETQRNKGNFPGRFSGRQFSNSRSEMNVSTLELGDSALYLCASSLEGGGANTQYFGPGTRLTVL.

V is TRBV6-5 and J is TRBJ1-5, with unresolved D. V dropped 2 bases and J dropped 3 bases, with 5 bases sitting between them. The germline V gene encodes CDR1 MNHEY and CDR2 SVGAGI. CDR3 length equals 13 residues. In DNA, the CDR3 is TGTGCCAGCAGTTACGGAGCCAATCAGCCCCAGCATTTT. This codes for CASSYGANQPQHF.

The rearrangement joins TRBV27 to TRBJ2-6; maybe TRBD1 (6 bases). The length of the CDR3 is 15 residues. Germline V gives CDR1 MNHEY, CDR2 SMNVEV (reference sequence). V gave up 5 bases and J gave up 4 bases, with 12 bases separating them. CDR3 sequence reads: CASSPRGSGANVLTF. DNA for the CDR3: TGTGCCAGCAGTCCCAGGGGTTCGGGGGCCAACGTCCTGACTTTC. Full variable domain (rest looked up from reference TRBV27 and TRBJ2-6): EAQVTQNPRYLITVTGKKLTVTCSQNMNHEYMSWYRQDPGLGLRQIYYSMNVEVTDKGDVPEGYKVSRKEKRNFPLILESPSPNQTSLYFCASSPRGSGANVLTFGAGSRLTVL.

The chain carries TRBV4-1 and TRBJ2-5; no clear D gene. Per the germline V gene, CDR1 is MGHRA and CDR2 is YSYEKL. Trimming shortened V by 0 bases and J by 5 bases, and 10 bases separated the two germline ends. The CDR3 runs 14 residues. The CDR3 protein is CASSQDRVGETQYF. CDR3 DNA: TGCGCCAGCAGCCAAGATCGGGTTGGCGAGACCCAGTACTTC.

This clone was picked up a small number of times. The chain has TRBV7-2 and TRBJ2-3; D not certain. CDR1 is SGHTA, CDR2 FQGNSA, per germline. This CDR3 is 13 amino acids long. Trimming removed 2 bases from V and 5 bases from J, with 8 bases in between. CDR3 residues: CASSLMRLDTQYF. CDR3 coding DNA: TGTGCCAGCAGCTTAATGCGCCTAGATACGCAGTATTTT. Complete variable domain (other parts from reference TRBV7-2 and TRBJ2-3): GAGVSQSPSNKVTEKGKDVELRCDPISGHTALYWYRQSLGQGLEFLIYFQGNSAPDKSGLPSDRFSAERTGGSVSTLTIQRTQQEDSAVYLCASSLMRLDTQYFGPGTRLTVL.

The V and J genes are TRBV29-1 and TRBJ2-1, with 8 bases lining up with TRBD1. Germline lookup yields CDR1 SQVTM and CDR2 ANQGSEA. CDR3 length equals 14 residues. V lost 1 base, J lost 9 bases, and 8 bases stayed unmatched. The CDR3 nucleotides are TGCAGCGTTGAAGTGGACAGGGCGATGGGTGAGCAGTTCTTC. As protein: CSVEVDRAMGEQFF.

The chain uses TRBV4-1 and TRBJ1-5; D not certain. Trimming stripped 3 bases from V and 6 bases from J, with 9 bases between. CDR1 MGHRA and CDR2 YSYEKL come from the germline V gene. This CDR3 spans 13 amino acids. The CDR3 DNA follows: TGCGCCAGCAGCCACATTGAGGGTCAGCCCCAGCATTTT. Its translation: CASSHIEGQPQHF.

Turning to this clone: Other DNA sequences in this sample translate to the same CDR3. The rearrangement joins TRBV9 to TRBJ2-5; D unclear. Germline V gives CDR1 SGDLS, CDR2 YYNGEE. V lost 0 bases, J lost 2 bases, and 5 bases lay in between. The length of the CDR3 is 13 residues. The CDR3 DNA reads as TGTGCCAGCAGCGTAGGTCAGCAAGAGACCCAGTACTTC. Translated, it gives CASSVGQQETQYF.

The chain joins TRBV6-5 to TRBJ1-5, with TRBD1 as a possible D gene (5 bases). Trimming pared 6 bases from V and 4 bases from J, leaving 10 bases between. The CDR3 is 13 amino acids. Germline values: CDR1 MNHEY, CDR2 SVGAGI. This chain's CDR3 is CASRVTANQPQHF. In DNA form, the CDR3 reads TGTGCCAGCAGGGTGACAGCTAATCAGCCCCAGCATTTT.

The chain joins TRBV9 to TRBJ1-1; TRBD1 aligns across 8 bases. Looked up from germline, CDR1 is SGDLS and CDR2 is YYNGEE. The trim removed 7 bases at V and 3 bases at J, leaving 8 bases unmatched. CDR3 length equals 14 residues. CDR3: CASGPGQAYTEAFF. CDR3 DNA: TGTGCCAGCGGCCCGGGACAGGCCTACACTGAAGCTTTCTTT.

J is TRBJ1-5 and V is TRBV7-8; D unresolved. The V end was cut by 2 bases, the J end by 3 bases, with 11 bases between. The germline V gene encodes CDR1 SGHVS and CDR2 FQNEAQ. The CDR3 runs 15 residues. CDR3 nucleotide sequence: TGTGCCAGCAGCTTATTTACAGATCCCAATCAGCCCCAGCATTTT. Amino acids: CASSLFTDPNQPQHF.

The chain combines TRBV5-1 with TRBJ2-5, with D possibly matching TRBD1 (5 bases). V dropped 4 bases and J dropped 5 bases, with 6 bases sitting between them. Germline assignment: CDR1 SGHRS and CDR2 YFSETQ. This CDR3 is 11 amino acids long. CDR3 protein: CASSPGETQYF. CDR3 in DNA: TGCGCCAGCAGCCCAGGGGAGACCCAGTACTTC.

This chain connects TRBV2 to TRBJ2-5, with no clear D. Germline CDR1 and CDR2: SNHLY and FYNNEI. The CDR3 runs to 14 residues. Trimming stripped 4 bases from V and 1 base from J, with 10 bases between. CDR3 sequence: CASSGSYRQETQYF. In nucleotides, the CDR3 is TGTGCCAGCAGTGGTAGCTACCGCCAAGAGACCCAGTACTTC.